This entry lists 5 T cell receptor beta chains sequenced from one sample in a study of T-cell memory formation after mild COVID-19. TCRdb reprocessed the 5' RACE reads with MiXCR, giving one entry per CDR3 protein. The profile covers roughly 190,000 distinct CDR3 sequences, with about 16% appearing a single time and 2.4% taken by the ten largest. The specimen was PBMCs or a T cell subset sorted from them (not recorded which). These receptors came from an adult woman who had mild COVID-19 (a few samples of this study predate the infection). Cell type and time point are not known.

CDR3 sequence reads: CSARGIDTQYF. The DNA of the CDR3 is TGCAGTGCTAGAGGAATAGATACGCAGTATTTT. The chain links TRBV20-1 to TRBJ2-3; D is unclear. Germline-derived CDR1 and CDR2 are DFQATT and SNEGSKA (reference sequence). The CDR3 extends over 11 amino acids. The V end lost 1 base, the J end lost 5 bases, and 4 bases lay between the germline ends.

The J gene is TRBJ1-2, the V gene TRBV12-3 or TRBV12-4, with D unclear. V lost 7 bases to trimming and J lost 2 bases, with 17 bases between them. The CDR3 is made up of 15 amino acids. CDR3 in amino acids: CASTSNGSPNYGYTF. The CDR3 nucleotides read TGTGCCAGCACCTCTAACGGCAGCCCGAACTATGGCTACACCTTC.

V is TRBV10-3 and J is TRBJ2-7; D gene ambiguous. The germline V gene has CDR1 ENHRY and CDR2 SYGVKD. V dropped 11 bases and J dropped 6 bases, with 11 bases sitting between them. This CDR3 region has 10 residues. The DNA of the CDR3 is TGTGCCGCCGGCAGGACCGAGCAGTACTTC. This codes for CAAGRTEQYF.

This clonotype was seen many times. J is TRBJ2-3 and V is TRBV5-6; D unresolved. Trimming removed 3 bases at V and 2 bases at J, with 10 bases between. This CDR3 contains 14 residues. CDR1 is SGHDT and CDR2 is YYEEEE in the germline V gene. CDR3 region: CASSSPRATDTQYF. The CDR3 DNA sequence: TGTGCCAGCAGCTCGCCCCGGGCCACAGATACGCAGTATTTT.

The V and J genes are TRBV20-1 and TRBJ1-4; 9 nucleotides align to TRBD1. Germline trimming cut 5 bases from V and 7 bases from J; bases unmatched to any gene: 11. This CDR3 is built from 15 residues. Germline V gene sequence: CDR1 DFQATT, CDR2 SNEGSKA (reference sequence). CDR3: CSAGRTGGGGEKLFF. The CDR3 DNA is TGCAGTGCTGGTAGAACAGGGGGCGGGGGTGAAAAACTGTTTTTT.